Each of the 30 T cell receptor beta chains below was sequenced from the same sample in a study of OX40 agonist ivuxolimab in advanced cancers. Assay: immunoSEQ multiplex PCR; the TCRdb copy retains only in-frame clones and omits some. The sample holds about 65,000 clones, around 90% seen once. Source: CD4+ or CD8+ T cells sorted from blood, taken in a trial of the OX40 agonist ivuxolimab. These receptors were obtained from an adult with an advanced solid tumor such as melanoma, head and neck, liver or kidney cancer.

The gene calls are TRBV7-2 and TRBJ2-1; 9 bases fit TRBD2. After removal of 4 bases from V and 4 bases from J, the junction contained 5 bases not matched to a gene. The CDR3 covers 15 residues. Germline V gene sequence: CDR1 SGHTA, CDR2 FQGNSA. CDR3 sequence reads: CASSSAGGMYNEQFF. CDR3 sequence (DNA): TGTGCCAGCAGCTCCGCGGGGGGGATGTACAATGAGCAGTTCTTC.

V usage is TRBV18 and J usage is TRBJ2-7; D gene uncertain. Trimming removed 3 bases from V and 4 bases from J, with 10 bases in between. The CDR3 is 13 residues long. The germline V gene has CDR1 KGHSH and CDR2 LQKENI. The CDR3 loop is CASSPTMGYEQYF. The CDR3 region has the DNA TGTGCCAGCTCACCGACGATGGGGTACGAGCAGTACTTC.

The chain combines TRBV19 with TRBJ1-5; the match to TRBD1 covers 9 bases. Germline assignment: CDR1 LNHDA and CDR2 SQIVND (reference sequence). The CDR3 loop spans 17 amino acids. The V and J ends lost 3 bases and 3 bases, in that order; junction bases with no gene match: 9. The CDR3 spells CASSISRGQGINQPQHF. The DNA for the CDR3 is TGTGCCAGTAGTATCTCTCGGGGACAGGGTATCAATCAGCCCCAGCATTTT.

The rearrangement uses TRBV6-6 and TRBJ2-7; 7 bases are shared with TRBD1. Germline V CDR1 and CDR2: MNHNY, SVGAGI (reference sequence). The CDR3 runs 13 residues. Losses at the gene ends were 7 bases for V and 6 bases for J; bases not matched to a gene: 9. CDR3 sequence: CASTLDRATEQYF. The CDR3 bases are TGTGCCAGCACCCTAGACAGGGCGACCGAGCAGTACTTC.

The chain links TRBV19 to TRBJ1-1; D is ambiguous. Trimming cost V 5 bases and J 2 bases, with 15 bases left between them. The CDR3 length is 15 residues. Germline V lookup: CDR1 LNHDA, CDR2 SQIVND (reference sequence). The CDR3 DNA reads TGTGCCAGTAGTTTCAACCCCTATGGCAACACTGAAGCTTTCTTT. Its translation: CASSFNPYGNTEAFF.

This chain joins TRBV4-2 and TRBJ2-3; 7 bases line up with TRBD2. CDR3 length: 17 residues. The ends lost 1 base at V and 3 bases at J; junction bases unmatched: 10. CDR1 is LGHNA and CDR2 is YNFKEQ in the germline V gene. The chain's CDR3 is CASSQVSQRGWTDTQYF. CDR3 DNA sequence: TGTGCCAGCAGCCAAGTGAGTCAGCGGGGATGGACAGATACGCAGTATTTT.

V is TRBV27 and J is TRBJ1-5, with a possible D match to TRBD1 (5 bases). The germline V and J ends were trimmed by 11 bases and 2 bases, with 22 bases remaining between them. Germline CDR1 reads MNHEY; CDR2 reads SMNVEV (reference sequence). The CDR3 totals 16 residues. In DNA form, the CDR3 reads TGTGCCGGCCCCCCCTCTCGGGGGGAGGGCAATCAGCCCCAGCATTTT. It encodes CAGPPSRGEGNQPQHF.

The gene calls are TRBV7-9 and TRBJ2-7, with 7 nucleotides matching TRBD2. Germline CDR1 SEHNR, CDR2 FQNEAQ (reference sequence). V was clipped by 4 bases and J by 2 bases; unmatched bases: 11. The CDR3 runs 16 residues. DNA of the CDR3: TGTGCCAGCAGCTCCAAATGGGGGGGTCTCCCCTACGAGCAGTACTTC. Translated, it gives CASSSKWGGLPYEQYF.

This clone was picked up one time. The chain combines TRBV4-3 with TRBJ1-4; the match to TRBD1 covers 8 bases. Germline V CDR1 and CDR2: LGHNA, YSLEER. This CDR3 has 15 residues. The J segment lost 5 bases and the V segment lost 4 bases, leaving 6 bases of the junction unmatched. The CDR3 region is CASSLEGTGNEKLFF. DNA of the CDR3: TGCGCCAGCAGCCTCGAAGGGACAGGCAATGAAAAACTGTTTTTT.

There are a few counts of this clone. This chain joins TRBV29-1 and TRBJ1-2, with D possibly matching TRBD1 (5 bases). The CDR3 contains 13 residues. V dropped 5 bases and J dropped 0 bases, with 10 bases sitting between them. CDR1 is SQVTM and CDR2 is ANQGSEA in the germline V gene. The CDR3 DNA is TGCAGCGTTCCTGACAGAGCTAACTATGGCTACACCTTC. Translated, it gives CSVPDRANYGYTF.

The chain links TRBV27 to TRBJ2-3; TRBD1 matches at 7 bases. With V trimmed by 5 bases and J by 0 bases, 5 bases remained unmatched. Per germline, CDR1 MNHEY and CDR2 SMNVEV (reference sequence). This CDR3 contains 15 residues. DNA of the CDR3: TGTGCCAGCAGTCCCCGGACAGGTAGCACAGATACGCAGTATTTT. This sequence encodes CASSPRTGSTDTQYF.

V gene TRBV21-1 combines with J gene TRBJ1-5. TRBV21-1 is reported as a pseudogene. The CDR3 extends over 15 amino acids. The CDR3 nucleotides are TGTGCCAGCAGCAAAGAGCGGGGAAGCAATCAGCCCCAGCATTTT. Its translation is CASSKERGSNQPQHF.

The J gene is TRBJ2-7, the V gene TRBV5-1; D assignment may be TRBD1 or TRBD2 (5 bases each). Trimming removed 7 bases at V and 6 bases at J, with 17 bases between. CDR3 length equals 13 residues. Germline values: CDR1 SGHRS, CDR2 YFSETQ. The CDR3 reads CASDRDGVGEQYF. CDR3 DNA sequence: TGCGCCAGCGACCGGGACGGGGTGGGCGAGCAGTACTTC.

The CDR3 DNA is TGTGCCAGCAGTCCTAGCGGGGGAGCCTACACAGATACGCAGTATTTT. Translating gives CASSPSGGAYTDTQYF. J is TRBJ2-3 and V is TRBV6-4; 10 bases fit TRBD2. The V gene's germline CDR1 is MRHNA and CDR2 SNTAGT. Unmatched junction bases numbered 7, after V lost 5 bases and J lost 2 bases. CDR3 size: 16 residues.

The chain combines TRBV7-6 with TRBJ1-4; D is unclear. Germline CDR1 SGHVS, CDR2 FNYEAQ. V was pared by 3 bases and J by 6 bases, with 8 bases between. The CDR3 extends over 13 amino acids. The CDR3 coding sequence is TGTGCCAGCAGCTTGCACCTGTATGAAAAACTGTTTTTT. Translating it yields CASSLHLYEKLFF.

V and J are TRBV27 and TRBJ2-3, with 9 bases matching TRBD2. CDR3 length: 15 residues. Per germline, CDR1 MNHEY and CDR2 SMNVEV (reference sequence). The V segment lost 6 bases and the J segment 6 bases; nucleotides outside the gene matches: 10. This CDR3 is CASSNLSGGSDTQYF. As DNA, the CDR3 is TGTGCCAGCAGCAACCTTAGCGGGGGCTCGGATACGCAGTATTTT.

This clone was counted a single time. The genes are TRBV30 and TRBJ2-1; D uncertain. The CDR3 has 14 amino acids. The germline V gene encodes CDR1 GTSNPN and CDR2 SVGIG (reference sequence). The germline V and J ends were trimmed by 5 bases and 9 bases, with 20 bases remaining between them. CDR3 coding DNA: TGTGCCTGGCGTAGGTCTCGAGGATCTGGTGAGCAGTTCTTC. It yields the protein CAWRRSRGSGEQFF. Combining the CDR3 with reference TRBV30 and TRBJ2-1 gives the whole variable domain SQTIHQWPATLVQPVGSPLSLECTVEGTSNPNLYWYRQAAGRGLQLLFYSVGIGQISSEVPQNLSASRPQDRQFILSSKKLLLSDSGFYLCAWRRSRGSGEQFFGPGTRLTVL.

The V and J genes are TRBV5-1 and TRBJ2-1; weak D call: TRBD1 (6 bases). With 4 bases removed from V and 6 bases from J, the gap between germline ends came to 20 bases. In germline, CDR1 is SGHRS, CDR2 YFSETQ. The CDR3 contains 16 residues. CDR3 sequence (DNA): TGCGCCAGCAGCGCCGCCGGGACAAACGGGGTCAATGAGCAGTTCTTC. This gives the protein CASSAAGTNGVNEQFF.

The chain links TRBV4-1 to TRBJ1-6, with 9 bases matching TRBD1. Looked up from germline, CDR1 is MGHRA and CDR2 is YSYEKL. This CDR3 has 16 residues. The J segment lost 5 bases and the V segment lost 4 bases, leaving 6 bases of the junction unmatched. The CDR3 DNA follows: TGCGCCAGCAGCCGGGGACAGGGTGGCAATAATTCACCCCTCCACTTT. Translated, it gives CASSRGQGGNNSPLHF.

Only one count was recorded for this clone. The gene calls are TRBV25-1 and TRBJ1-6, with a possible D match to TRBD1 (5 bases). V was shortened by 3 bases and J by 5 bases, with 11 bases between the two germline ends. This CDR3 has 15 residues. Looked up from germline, CDR1 is MGHDK and CDR2 is SYGVNS. The CDR3 coding sequence is TGTGCCAGCAGTGACTTACAGGTGCATAATTCACCCCTCCACTTT. Its protein is CASSDLQVHNSPLHF.

This clone was detected only once. The rearrangement joins TRBV11-2 to TRBJ1-1; D is uncertain. Germline assignment: CDR1 SGHAT and CDR2 FQNNGV. V lost 4 bases to trimming and J lost 3 bases, with 6 bases between them. The CDR3 sequence is 12 residues long. The CDR3 sequence is CASSSVDTEAFF. The CDR3 DNA sequence: TGTGCCAGCAGCTCCGTTGACACTGAAGCTTTCTTT.

The chain employs TRBV19 and TRBJ2-6; 9 nucleotides match TRBD1. Germline trimming cut 5 bases from V and 0 bases from J; bases unmatched to any gene: 11. The CDR3 is 19 amino acids. In germline, CDR1 is LNHDA, CDR2 SQIVND (reference sequence). This CDR3 is CASSPLGQGFTSGANVLTF. Here the CDR3 DNA reads TGTGCCAGTAGTCCCCTCGGACAGGGGTTCACCTCTGGGGCCAACGTCCTGACTTTC.

V usage is TRBV2 and J usage is TRBJ2-3; tentatively, D is TRBD1 or TRBD2 (5 bases each). Germline CDR1 is SNHLY and CDR2 is FYNNEI. CDR3 length: 14 residues. The V and J ends lost 10 bases and 3 bases respectively, with 17 bases between them. CDR3 DNA: TGTGCCACCCCCGGGACGGTACTAACAGATACGCAGTATTTT. It encodes CATPGTVLTDTQYF.

This chain links TRBV7-2 with TRBJ2-5; 8 nucleotides match TRBD1. V dropped 6 bases and J dropped 1; count of bases not matched to a gene: 7. The CDR3 is 15 residues long. CDR1 and CDR2 (germline): SGHTA, FQGNSA. CDR3 sequence (DNA): TGTGCCAGCAGGCCCCCTACAGGGGGCCAAGAGACCCAGTACTTC. Translated: CASRPPTGGQETQYF.

This chain connects TRBV5-4 to TRBJ1-4; D might be TRBD1 (6 bases). Germline CDR1 is SGHNT and CDR2 is YYREEE (reference sequence). The CDR3 has 13 residues. The V gene lost 0 bases and the J gene lost 7 bases, with 7 bases spanning the gap. CDR3 DNA: TGTGCCAGCAGCTTGGGCAGGGGTGAAAAACTGTTTTTT. It translates to CASSLGRGEKLFF.

The V call is TRBV2, the J call TRBJ2-2, with TRBD1 matching over 7 bases. The germline V gene has CDR1 SNHLY and CDR2 FYNNEI. CDR3 length: 15 residues. Losses at the gene ends were 2 bases for V and 3 bases for J; bases not matched to a gene: 3. CDR3 sequence (DNA): TGTGCCAGCAGTGAATCGGACAGGTACACCGGGGAGCTGTTTTTT. Translating it yields CASSESDRYTGELFF. Together with reference TRBV2 and TRBJ2-2, the CDR3 gives the full variable domain: EPEVTQTPSHQVTQMGQEVILRCVPISNHLYFYWYRQILGQKVEFLVSFYNNEISEKSEIFDDQFSVERPDGSNFTLKIRSTKLEDSAMYFCASSESDRYTGELFFGEGSRLTVL.

The chain employs TRBV6-5 and TRBJ1-6; D uncertain. Per the germline V gene, CDR1 is MNHEY and CDR2 is SVGAGI. CDR3 length: 13 residues. Trimming left V 4 bases short and J 4 bases short, with 5 bases between. Here the CDR3 reads CASSSTYNSPLHF. The CDR3, as DNA: TGTGCCAGCAGTTCGACTTATAATTCACCCCTCCACTTT.

In this sample, this clone turned up once. The chain recombines TRBV10-1 with TRBJ1-1; D not resolved. This CDR3 region has 15 residues. V was cut by 8 bases and J by 2 bases, with 18 bases left in between. CDR1 is WNHNN and CDR2 is SYGVQD in the germline V gene (reference sequence). This chain's CDR3 is CASPGVGRVNTEAFF. CDR3 bases: TGCGCCAGCCCGGGAGTGGGAAGGGTTAACACTGAAGCTTTCTTT.

This chain connects TRBV7-9 to TRBJ2-5; 7 bases fit TRBD2. The CDR3 extends over 14 amino acids. Germline loops: CDR1 SEHNR, CDR2 FQNEAQ (reference sequence). V lost 1 base, J lost 7 bases, and 6 bases stayed unmatched. The CDR3 DNA sequence: TGTGCCAGCAGCTTAGGCCAAGGGAGGGGGACCCAGTACTTC. It codes for CASSLGQGRGTQYF.

This clone was observed once. The chain joins TRBV10-3 to TRBJ2-7; maybe TRBD2 (5 bases). Germline assignment: CDR1 ENHRY and CDR2 SYGVKD. The CDR3 length is 13 residues. Trimming left V 4 bases short and J 5 bases short, with 12 bases between. This chain's CDR3 is CAISVGEADEQYF. In nucleotides, the CDR3 is TGTGCCATCAGTGTGGGAGAAGCGGACGAGCAGTACTTC.